This passage covers 25 T cell receptor beta chains from one sample sequenced in a study of breast tumors, draining lymph nodes, adjacent tissues. Axillary draining lymph nodes of breast cancer patients supplied the node samples. TCRdb reanalysed the multiplex PCR reads using MiXCR and keeps one entry per CDR3 protein. The sample carries 65,000 to 80,000 distinct CDR3 sequences, about 21% recorded once. The specimen was axillary lymph node tissue. Receptor source: a female donor with breast cancer. Some clones in this sample may be carry-over from other donors' samples.

This clonotype was picked up many times. The chain is built from TRBV4-1 and TRBJ2-2, with D tentatively TRBD1 (6 bases). The length of the CDR3 is 13 residues. Trimming took 10 bases from V and 2 from J, leaving 11 bases between them. CDR1 MGHRA and CDR2 YSYEKL come from the germline V gene. The DNA for the CDR3 is TGCGCCACCGGGGACACTAACACCGGGGAGCTGTTTTTT. It translates to CATGDTNTGELFF.

This clonotype was seen repeatedly, ten times or more. The chain joins TRBV5-1 to TRBJ2-3, with 10 positions matching TRBD2. The CDR3 is made up of 17 amino acids. Trimming removed 0 bases from V and 0 bases from J; junction bases left unmatched: 4. Per germline, CDR1 SGHRS and CDR2 YFSETQ. DNA of the CDR3: TGCGCCAGCAGCTTGGGCTATAGCGGGAGGAGCACAGATACGCAGTATTTT. It encodes CASSLGYSGRSTDTQYF.

This clonotype was seen once. The conserved phenylalanine or tryptophan normally closing the CDR3 is absent here, so this likely arose from a read error. The chain recombines TRBV5-1 with TRBJ2-7; D unclear. The CDR3 covers 15 residues. Germline values: CDR1 SGHRS, CDR2 YFSETQ. The CDR3 nucleotides are TGCGCCAGCGGCTTGTCACCGCTGGGATCCTACGAGCAGTACCTC. It is translated as CASGLSPLGSYEQYL.

In this sample, this clonotype turned up many times. The chain links TRBV6-6 to TRBJ2-7; the match to TRBD2 covers 10 bases. Germline V CDR1 and CDR2: MNHNY, SVGAGI (reference sequence). The J segment lost 6 bases and the V segment lost 6 bases, leaving 17 bases of the junction unmatched. The CDR3 covers 17 residues. The CDR3 protein is CASSKRGGRVMVSEQYF. The CDR3 bases are TGTGCCAGCAGCAAGCGGGGGGGCAGAGTTATGGTTTCCGAGCAGTACTTC.

This clonotype was counted many times. The V gene is TRBV19, the J gene TRBJ2-1, with D perhaps TRBD1 or TRBD2 (6 bases each). Per germline, CDR1 LNHDA and CDR2 SQIVND (reference sequence). Trimming removed 3 bases at V and 6 bases at J, with 15 bases between. This CDR3 has 15 amino acids. The CDR3 bases are TGTGCCAGTAGTATCGGGGGACATTTGGCCAATGAGCAGTTCTTC. Translating gives CASSIGGHLANEQFF.

This clonotype has just a few counts. This sequence joins TRBV28 and TRBJ2-1; tentatively, D is TRBD1 or TRBD2 (5 bases each). Trimming removed 2 bases at V and 2 bases at J, with 10 bases between. Germline loops: CDR1 MDHEN, CDR2 SYDVKM. The CDR3 sequence is 15 residues long. The CDR3 DNA sequence: TGTGCCAGCAGTTTAATGCAGGGAGCCTACAATGAGCAGTTCTTC. This sequence encodes CASSLMQGAYNEQFF.

This rearrangement joins TRBV20-1 to TRBJ1-2; TRBD1 matches at 7 bases. This CDR3 comprises 13 residues. Germline assignment: CDR1 DFQATT and CDR2 SNEGSKA (reference sequence). V was clipped by 1 base and J by 7 bases; unmatched bases: 6. CDR3 sequence (DNA): TGCAGTGCTAGAGTACCACAGGGGAGTGGCTACACCTTC. This sequence encodes CSARVPQGSGYTF.

This clonotype appeared many times. The chain joins TRBV6-6 to TRBJ1-6; the match to TRBD1 covers 7 bases. Trimming took 2 bases from V and 10 from J; bases not matched to a gene: 5. The CDR3 has 14 residues. Germline-derived CDR1 and CDR2 are MNHNY and SVGAGI (reference sequence). CDR3 DNA sequence: TGTGCCAGCAGTTACGTGGACAGGCGGTCACCCCTCCACTTT. Translation gives CASSYVDRRSPLHF.

The chain recombines TRBV29-1 with TRBJ1-2; TRBD1 matches 8 bases. The CDR3 length is 12 residues. The ends lost 6 bases at V and 8 bases at J; junction bases unmatched: 8. Germline V gene lookup returns CDR1 SQVTM and CDR2 ANQGSEA. The CDR3 is CSVATGTGGYTF. CDR3 sequence (DNA): TGCAGCGTGGCTACCGGGACAGGCGGCTACACCTTC.

This clonotype was counted a few times. CDR3 in amino acids: CASSSIPGGRAFEQFF. Here the CDR3 DNA reads TGTGCCAGCAGTTCCATCCCGGGGGGGAGGGCCTTCGAGCAGTTCTTC. The V and J genes are TRBV28 and TRBJ2-1; 8 bases are shared with TRBD2. J gave up 10 bases and V 4 bases, and 15 bases lay outside the gene matches. The CDR3 totals 16 residues. Germline V gene lookup returns CDR1 MDHEN and CDR2 SYDVKM. The full variable domain, with the rest looked up from reference TRBV28 and TRBJ2-1, is DVKVTQSSRYLVKRTGEKVFLECVQDMDHENMFWYRQDPGLGLRLIYFSYDVKMKEKGDIPEGYSVSREKKERFSLILESASTNQTSMYLCASSSIPGGRAFEQFFGPGTRLTVL.

Ten or more counts support this clonotype. This sequence joins TRBV20-1 and TRBJ2-7; D remains unclear. The CDR3 has 15 amino acids. Deletions cut 3 bases from V and 3 bases from J, with 18 bases between. The germline V gene has CDR1 DFQATT and CDR2 SNEGSKA (reference sequence). CDR3 nucleotides: TGCAGTGCTAGCCCCGGCTTAACTTGGAGCTACGAGCAGTACTTC. Translated: CSASPGLTWSYEQYF.

This clonotype was seen more than once but under ten times. This chain joins TRBV30 and TRBJ2-7; 10 positions agree with TRBD1. Germline V gene data show CDR1 as GTSNPN and CDR2 as SVGIG (reference sequence). The V gene end was trimmed by 2 bases and the J gene end by 7 bases; junction bases not matched to a gene: 5. This CDR3 contains 13 residues. The CDR3 nucleotides are TGTGCCTGGAGTAGGGACAGGGGAACGGAGCAGTACTTC. It specifies CAWSRDRGTEQYF.

This clonotype was found many times. This rearrangement joins TRBV19 to TRBJ2-3, with 7 bases lining up with TRBD2. The germline CDR1 and CDR2 sequences are LNHDA and SQIVND (reference sequence). V trimming: 5 bases; J trimming: 2 bases; junction bases outside the gene matches: 4. This CDR3 comprises 14 residues. Here the CDR3 reads CASSRLAATDTQYF. In DNA, the CDR3 is TGTGCCAGTAGTCGTCTAGCGGCCACAGATACGCAGTATTTT. Filled out from reference TRBV19 and TRBJ2-3, the complete variable domain reads DGGITQSPKYLFRKEGQNVTLSCEQNLNHDAMYWYRQDPGQGLRLIYYSQIVNDFQKGDIAEGYSVSREKKESFPLTVTSAQKNPTAFYLCASSRLAATDTQYFGPGTRLTVL.

In its sample, this clonotype was seen many times. The chain carries TRBV20-1 and TRBJ2-7; unclear D gene. In germline, CDR1 is DFQATT, CDR2 SNEGSKA (reference sequence). The V end was cut by 0 bases, the J end by 3 bases, with 9 bases between. This CDR3 comprises 13 residues. The CDR3 protein is CSARDPADYEQYF. CDR3 bases: TGCAGTGCTAGAGATCCGGCTGACTACGAGCAGTACTTC.

This clonotype has at least ten counts. This chain links TRBV20-1 with TRBJ2-1; 7 bases line up with TRBD2. V dropped 0 bases and J dropped 5; count of bases not matched to a gene: 7. CDR3 length equals 15 residues. The germline V gene encodes CDR1 DFQATT and CDR2 SNEGSKA (reference sequence). The CDR3 DNA reads TGCAGTGCTAGAGACAGCCTAGCGGCCGACAATGAGCAGTTCTTC. Translation: CSARDSLAADNEQFF.

This clonotype was counted a few times. A much larger clone lies one base from this, so it may be a read error. The V gene is TRBV6-5, the J gene TRBJ2-7; D unresolved. V was cut by 8 bases and J by 5 bases, with 7 bases left in between. Germline CDR1 MNHEY, CDR2 SVGAGI. The CDR3 runs 10 residues. The CDR3 sequence is CASGVHEQYF. In nucleotides, the CDR3 is TGTGCCAGCGGTGTACACGAGCAGTACTTC.

This clonotype showed up many times. The V gene is TRBV3-2, the J gene TRBJ2-7; the D segment call TRBD1 is taken from the table without a DNA check. TRBV3-2 is noted as a pseudogene. This CDR3 has 14 residues. The CDR3 sequence is CASRRQTISYEQYF. CDR3 in DNA: TGTGCCAGCAGGCGACAGACAATTTCCTACGAGCAGTACTTC.

This clonotype was detected many times. This chain uses TRBV7-9 with TRBJ2-5; D may correspond to TRBD1 or TRBD2 (5 bases each). Between the trimmed V and J ends, which lost 5 bases and 5 bases, there was a span of 12 bases. Looked up from germline, CDR1 is SEHNR and CDR2 is FQNEAQ (reference sequence). The CDR3 spans 13 residues. In DNA, the CDR3 is TGTGCCAGCAGCCCCAGCAGGGAGGAGACCCAGTACTTC. Protein: CASSPSREETQYF.

This clonotype was picked up many times. The rearrangement links TRBV9 to TRBJ1-2, with D possibly TRBD1 on 5 matching bases. The CDR3 has 14 residues. The germline CDR1 and CDR2 sequences are SGDLS and YYNGEE. Trimming stripped 0 bases from V and 5 bases from J, with 11 bases between. The CDR3 spells CASSVEAGYYGYTF. DNA for the CDR3: TGTGCCAGCAGCGTAGAAGCAGGGTATTATGGCTACACCTTC.

On this clonotype: One end of the junction is discordant with germline, which a read error may explain. The chain combines TRBV7-2 with TRBJ1-5; D is unresolved. This CDR3 is 12 amino acids long. Germline loops: CDR1 SGHTA, CDR2 FQGNSA. The CDR3 loop is CAGSLGRQPQHF. CDR3 nucleotide sequence: TGTGCCGGCAGCTTAGGTCGACAGCCCCAGCATTTT.

In the case of this clonotype: A much larger clonotype is one base distant, so this may be a read error. This likely comes from a read error, as the CDR3 has no conserved phenylalanine or tryptophan at its end. The chain joins TRBV6-5 to TRBJ2-7, with D perhaps matching TRBD2 (5 bases). The germline V gene encodes CDR1 MNHEY and CDR2 SVGAGI. The CDR3 sequence is 15 residues long. Trimming pared 0 bases from V and 1 base from J, leaving 10 bases between. The CDR3 loop reads CASSYSAGRSYEQYL. The CDR3 region has the DNA TGTGCCAGCAGTTACTCGGCGGGCCGGTCCTACGAGCAGTACCTC.

Comment on this clonotype: Being one base from a much bigger clone, this may be a read error. The chain joins TRBV28 to TRBJ2-7; D is possibly TRBD1 (6 bases). This CDR3 comprises 13 residues. Germline CDR1 reads MDHEN; CDR2 reads SYDVKM. The CDR3 loop reads CASSLGTPGSLRF. CDR3 sequence (DNA): TGTGCCAGCAGTTTAGGGACACCAGGGTCACTTCGGTTC.

The rearrangement joins TRBV19 to TRBJ2-6; tentative D call: TRBD1 (6 bases). The CDR3 is 17 residues long. Germline CDR1 LNHDA, CDR2 SQIVND (reference sequence). Trimming removed 6 bases at V and 4 bases at J, with 19 bases between. The CDR3 region has the DNA TGTGCCAGTAGCTGGGGACCCAGGGGATCCGGGGCCAACGTCCTGACTTTC. Amino acids: CASSWGPRGSGANVLTF.

This clonotype was observed many times. The chain links TRBV10-3 to TRBJ2-7; D gene uncertain. Germline CDR1 ENHRY, CDR2 SYGVKD. The CDR3 is 14 amino acids. Trimming left V 3 bases short and J 0 bases short, with 9 bases between. The CDR3 protein is CAISDRKSSYEQYF. The DNA for the CDR3 is TGTGCCATCAGTGACAGAAAGAGCTCCTACGAGCAGTACTTC.

This clonotype came up many times. The chain combines TRBV5-1 with TRBJ1-4; a possible D gene is TRBD1 (5 bases). The V gene lost 2 bases and the J gene lost 4 bases, with 12 bases spanning the gap. The V gene's germline CDR1 is SGHRS and CDR2 YFSETQ. This CDR3 has 15 amino acids. CDR3 DNA: TGCGCCAGCAGCTTAGAAACAGGACTTAATGAAAAACTGTTTTTT. Amino acid sequence: CASSLETGLNEKLFF. Full variable domain (rest looked up from reference TRBV5-1 and TRBJ1-4): KAGVTQTPRYLIKTRGQQVTLSCSPISGHRSVSWYQQTPGQGLQFLFEYFSETQRNKGNFPGRFSGRQFSNSRSEMNVSTLELGDSALYLCASSLETGLNEKLFFGSGTQLSVL.